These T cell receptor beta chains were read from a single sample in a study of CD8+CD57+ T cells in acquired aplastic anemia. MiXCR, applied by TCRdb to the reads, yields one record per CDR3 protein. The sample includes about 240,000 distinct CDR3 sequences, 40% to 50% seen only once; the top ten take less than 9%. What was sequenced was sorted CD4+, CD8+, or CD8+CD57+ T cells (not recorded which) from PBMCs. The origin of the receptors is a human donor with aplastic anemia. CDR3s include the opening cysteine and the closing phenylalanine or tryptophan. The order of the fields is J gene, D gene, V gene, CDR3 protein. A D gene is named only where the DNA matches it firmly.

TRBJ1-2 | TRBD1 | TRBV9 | CASSPYGTGGNYGYTF
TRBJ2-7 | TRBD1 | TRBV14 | CASSHTPGQGGEQYF
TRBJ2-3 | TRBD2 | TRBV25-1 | CASSTSGGTDTQYF
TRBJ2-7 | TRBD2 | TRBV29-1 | CSAVAGGAQDEQYF
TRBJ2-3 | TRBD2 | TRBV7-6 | CASSQTSGRAQDTQYF
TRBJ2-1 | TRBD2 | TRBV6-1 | CASSLTPGLVSDEQFF
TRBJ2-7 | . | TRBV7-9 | CASDRGHEQYF
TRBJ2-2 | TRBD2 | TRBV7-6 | CASSWTSGSTGELFF
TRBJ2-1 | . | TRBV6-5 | CASREVRGGYNEQFF
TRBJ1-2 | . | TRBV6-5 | CASSYSEQVGEGYTF
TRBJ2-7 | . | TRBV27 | CASSFGRESYEQYF
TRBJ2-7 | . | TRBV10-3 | CAIRGNYEQYF
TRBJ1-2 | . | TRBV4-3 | CASSQGGQSNYGYTF
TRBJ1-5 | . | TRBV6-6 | CASTPSGDQPQHF
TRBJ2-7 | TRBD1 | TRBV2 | CASKIGQGVDEQYF
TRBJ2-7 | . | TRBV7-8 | CASSDGTALSYEQYF
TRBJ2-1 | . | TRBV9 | CASSVDGTGVLGEQFF
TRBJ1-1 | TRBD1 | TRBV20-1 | CSAKQGGDTEAFF
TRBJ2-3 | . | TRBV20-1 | CSARDGSTDTQYF
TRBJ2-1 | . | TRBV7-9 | CASSGGHHNEQFF
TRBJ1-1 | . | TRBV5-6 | CASSAKPGGEAFF
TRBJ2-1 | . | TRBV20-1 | CSASRPEGNEQFF
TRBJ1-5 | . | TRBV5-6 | CASSHRKALSAQPQHF
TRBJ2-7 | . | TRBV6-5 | CASRRTTDTYEQYF
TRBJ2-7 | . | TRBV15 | CATSRDRTSYEQYF
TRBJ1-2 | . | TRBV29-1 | CSVEQHNYGYTF